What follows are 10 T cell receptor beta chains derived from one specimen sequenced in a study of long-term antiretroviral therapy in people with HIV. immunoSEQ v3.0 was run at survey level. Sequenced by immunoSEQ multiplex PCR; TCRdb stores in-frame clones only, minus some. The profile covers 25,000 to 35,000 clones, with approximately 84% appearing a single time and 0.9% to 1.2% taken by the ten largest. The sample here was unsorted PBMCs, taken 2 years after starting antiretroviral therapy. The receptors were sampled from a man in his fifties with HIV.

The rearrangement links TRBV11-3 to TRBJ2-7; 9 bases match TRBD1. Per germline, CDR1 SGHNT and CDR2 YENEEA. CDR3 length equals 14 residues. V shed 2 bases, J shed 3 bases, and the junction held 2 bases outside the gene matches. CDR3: CASSLMGQGYEQYF. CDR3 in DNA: TGTGCCAGCAGCTTAATGGGACAGGGCTACGAGCAGTACTTC.

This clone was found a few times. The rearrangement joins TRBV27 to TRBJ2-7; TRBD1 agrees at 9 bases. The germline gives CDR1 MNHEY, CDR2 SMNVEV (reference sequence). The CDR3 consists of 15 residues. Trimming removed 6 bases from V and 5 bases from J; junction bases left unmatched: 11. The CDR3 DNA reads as TGTGCCAGCAGAGAGGAGACAGGGGGAAGAAACGAGCAGTACTTC. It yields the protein CASREETGGRNEQYF.

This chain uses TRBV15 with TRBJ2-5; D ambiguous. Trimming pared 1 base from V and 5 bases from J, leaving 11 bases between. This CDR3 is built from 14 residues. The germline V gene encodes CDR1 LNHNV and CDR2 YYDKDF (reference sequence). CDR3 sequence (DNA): TGTGCCACCAGCAGAGTAAGGGTTGTGGAGACCCAGTACTTC. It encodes CATSRVRVVETQYF.

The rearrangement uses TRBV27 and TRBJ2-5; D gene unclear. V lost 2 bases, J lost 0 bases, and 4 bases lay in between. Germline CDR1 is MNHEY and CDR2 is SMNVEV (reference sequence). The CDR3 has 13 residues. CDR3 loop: CASSLLYQETQYF. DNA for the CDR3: TGTGCCAGCAGTTTACTGTACCAAGAGACCCAGTACTTC.

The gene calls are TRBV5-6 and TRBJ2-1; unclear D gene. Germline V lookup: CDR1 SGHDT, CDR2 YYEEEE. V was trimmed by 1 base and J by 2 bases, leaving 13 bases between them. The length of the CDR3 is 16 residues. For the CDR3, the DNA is TGTGCCAGCAGCTTGTTCCCGCCTCTAGCCTACAATGAGCAGTTCTTC. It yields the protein CASSLFPPLAYNEQFF.

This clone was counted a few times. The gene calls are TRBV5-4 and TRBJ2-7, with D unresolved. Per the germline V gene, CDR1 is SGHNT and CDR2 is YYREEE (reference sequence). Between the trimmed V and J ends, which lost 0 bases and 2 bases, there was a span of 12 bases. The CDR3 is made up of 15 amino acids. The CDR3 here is CASSLGGGSTYEQYF. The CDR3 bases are TGTGCCAGCAGCTTGGGCGGCGGTTCGACCTACGAGCAGTACTTC. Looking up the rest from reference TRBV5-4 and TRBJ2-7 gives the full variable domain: ETGVTQSPTHLIKTRGQQVTLRCSSQSGHNTVSWYQQALGQGPQFIFQYYREEENGRGNFPPRFSGLQFPNYSSELNVNALELDDSALYLCASSLGGGSTYEQYFGPGTRLTVT.

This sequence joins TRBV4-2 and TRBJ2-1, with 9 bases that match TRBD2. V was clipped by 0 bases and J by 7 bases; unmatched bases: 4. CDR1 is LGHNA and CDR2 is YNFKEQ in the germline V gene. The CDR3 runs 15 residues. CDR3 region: CASSQEKREVNEQFF. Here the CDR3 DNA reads TGTGCCAGCAGCCAAGAGAAGCGGGAGGTTAATGAGCAGTTCTTC.

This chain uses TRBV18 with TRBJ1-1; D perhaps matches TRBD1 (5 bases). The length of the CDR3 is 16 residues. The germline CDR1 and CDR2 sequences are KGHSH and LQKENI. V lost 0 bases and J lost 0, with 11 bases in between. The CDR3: CASSPPQGVMNTEAFF. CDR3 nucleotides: TGTGCCAGCTCACCACCGCAGGGAGTCATGAACACTGAAGCTTTCTTT.

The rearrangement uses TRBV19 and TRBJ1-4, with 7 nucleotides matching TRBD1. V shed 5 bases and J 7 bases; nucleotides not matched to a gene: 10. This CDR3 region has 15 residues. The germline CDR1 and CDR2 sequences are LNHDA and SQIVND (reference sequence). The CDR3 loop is CASSPFDRVAEKLFF. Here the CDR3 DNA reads TGTGCCAGTAGTCCCTTCGACAGGGTAGCTGAAAAACTGTTTTTT.

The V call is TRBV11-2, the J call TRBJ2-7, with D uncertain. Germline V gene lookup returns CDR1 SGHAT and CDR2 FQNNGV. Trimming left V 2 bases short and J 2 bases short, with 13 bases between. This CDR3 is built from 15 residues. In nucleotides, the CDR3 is TGTGCCAGCAGCTTATCGGCAGAAGTCGCCTACGAGCAGTACTTC. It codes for CASSLSAEVAYEQYF.